The clone carrying this TCR beta chain was picked up many times. The antigen remains unidentified. The CDR3 has 14 residues. The germline gives CDR1 ENHRY, CDR2 SYGVKD. V was pared by 4 bases and J by 4 bases, with 12 bases between. RNA isolated from unsorted whole blood supplied the blood RNA, with germline DNA also extracted. Constant-region priming of around 490 ng total RNA yielded TCR beta cDNA. ARM-PCR, slightly modified, supplied the TCR beta libraries through three nested multiplex PCR rounds. Both of the initial two PCR rounds ran for about 11 cycles and employed TRBV1-TRBV30 forward primers alongside a C-beta reverse primer. TCRdb recomputed calls from the multiplex PCR reads with MiXCR, one row per CDR3 protein. The data contain approximately 330,000 distinct CDR3 sequences, less than 75% of them singletons. This specimen comes from a study of tumor-infiltrating lymphocytes in primary liver carcinoma. Looking at the study overall: Productive TCRbeta read yields ran from roughly 3.65 to 7.13 million per sample and were similar between tissues. Study-wide results and limits: Bulk unsorted samples prevented comparison of CD4+ and CD8+ repertoires. Tumor top-250-clone fractions significantly exceeded those of blood (p = 0.039).

The rearrangement links TRBV10-3 to TRBJ2-3, with D perhaps TRBD2 (6 bases). The sequenced sample was peripheral blood. The TCR originated in a man aged 35 to 55 with primary liver carcinoma and hepatitis B virus infection. Written as DNA, the CDR3 is TGTGCCATCAGTGGGAGGGACGTTTCAGATACGCAGTATTTT. Amino acids: CAISGRDVSDTQYF.